Following are 28 T cell receptor beta chains from one sample sequenced in a study of tumor-infiltrating lymphocytes in primary liver carcinoma. Reverse transcription of around 500 ng total RNA with a constant-region primer produced TCR beta cDNA. Three nested multiplex PCR rounds, a slightly modified ARM-PCR, produced the libraries for TCR beta. It was with TRBV1-TRBV30 forward primers and a C-beta reverse primer that the first two PCR rounds were run, at about 10 cycles each. In TCRdb, the multiplex PCR reads were re-called with MiXCR into one record per CDR3 protein. The sample holds 300,000 to 400,000 distinct CDR3 sequences, 65% seen once. Extraction also yielded germline DNA, while blood RNA was obtained from unsorted whole blood. The sequencing sample was made of peripheral blood. These TCRs come from a man in his forties with primary liver carcinoma and hepatitis B virus infection.

This clonotype has a count of ten or more. The V call is TRBV12-3 or TRBV12-4, the J call TRBJ2-5, with 11 bases that match TRBD2. This CDR3 has 16 amino acids. V lost 6 bases to trimming and J lost 1 base; unmatched junction nucleotides: 7. CDR3 sequence reads: CASSLGLAGFQETQYF. CDR3 nucleotide sequence: TGTGCCAGCAGCCTTGGACTAGCGGGTTTCCAAGAGACCCAGTACTTC.

V usage is TRBV6-2 or TRBV6-3 and J usage is TRBJ1-3, with 8 bases identical to TRBD1. V trimming: 4 bases; J trimming: 10 bases; junction bases outside the gene matches: 9. Germline V CDR1 and CDR2: MNHEY, SVGEGT. The CDR3 is 14 amino acids. The CDR3 DNA reads TGTGCCAGCAGTTCACATCCGGGACAGGAGACCATATATTTT. It codes for CASSSHPGQETIYF.

V usage is TRBV14 and J usage is TRBJ2-6, with 7 nucleotides matching TRBD2. The V and J ends lost 1 base and 0 bases, in that order; junction bases with no gene match: 6. CDR1 is SGHDN, CDR2 FVKESK, per germline. The CDR3 totals 18 residues. The CDR3 reads CASSQAGGLPSGANVLTF. The CDR3 DNA follows: TGTGCCAGCAGCCAAGCGGGGGGTCTCCCCTCTGGGGCCAACGTCCTGACTTTC.

Of note for this clonotype: Mismatch with germline at one junction end may stem from a read error. The CDR3 coding sequence is TGCCGCGTGGACTTGGGACAGGGGGCAACTGAAGCTTTCTTT. It specifies CRVDLGQGATEAFF. The chain couples TRBV29-1 to TRBJ1-1, with 12 bases lining up with TRBD1. The CDR3 extends over 14 amino acids. Germline values: CDR1 SQVTM, CDR2 ANQGSEA. Full variable domain (rest looked up from reference TRBV29-1 and TRBJ1-1): SAVISQKPSRDICQRGTSLTIQCQVDSQVTMMFWYRQQPGQSLTLIATANQGSEATYESGFVIDKFPISRPNLTFSTLTVSNMSPEDSSIYLCRVDLGQGATEAFFGQGTRLTVV.

This clonotype was recorded once. The V gene is TRBV11-1, the J gene TRBJ2-1; 7 bases match TRBD1. The CDR3 is 15 residues long. The V and J ends lost 5 bases and 6 bases, in that order; junction bases with no gene match: 10. Germline V gene data show CDR1 as SGHAT and CDR2 as FQDESV (reference sequence). This chain's CDR3 is CASSLRDRYINEQFF. In nucleotides, the CDR3 is TGTGCCAGCAGCCTCCGGGACAGATACATCAATGAGCAGTTCTTC.

The rearrangement uses TRBV11-2 and TRBJ2-1, with 9 bases identical to TRBD2. Germline V gives CDR1 SGHAT, CDR2 FQNNGV. V shed 1 base, J shed 9 bases, and the junction held 7 bases outside the gene matches. The CDR3 loop spans 15 amino acids. This CDR3 reads CASSLGLAGMSEQFF. The DNA of the CDR3 is TGTGCCAGCAGCTTAGGTCTAGCGGGAATGAGTGAGCAGTTCTTC.

The chain is built from TRBV11-2 and TRBJ2-2; 7 nucleotides line up with TRBD1. V gave up 5 bases and J gave up 3 bases; unmatched junction bases: 9. Germline V gene data show CDR1 as SGHAT and CDR2 as FQNNGV. This CDR3 has 16 amino acids. CDR3 region: CASSASPGQYTGELFF. Written as DNA, the CDR3 is TGTGCCAGCAGCGCCAGTCCGGGACAGTACACCGGGGAGCTGTTTTTT.

Note on this clonotype: A much larger clone differs from this one at a single base, so this may be a read error. The V gene is TRBV6-2 or TRBV6-3, the J gene TRBJ1-2; the D is unclear. Germline assignment: CDR1 MNHEY and CDR2 SVGEGT. The V gene lost 6 bases and the J gene lost 1 base, with 9 bases spanning the gap. The CDR3 runs 13 residues. CDR3 sequence reads: CASRAKLNYGYTF. The CDR3 DNA is TGTGCCAGCAGGGCGAAACTTAACTATGGCTACACCTTC.

This clonotype was recorded once. The chain recombines TRBV6-1 with TRBJ2-7; weak D call: TRBD1 (7 bases). From germline, CDR1 is MNHNS and CDR2 SASEGT. The CDR3 runs to 12 residues. CDR3 nucleotide sequence: TGTGCTAACAGGAGGGACAGCTACGAGCAGTACTTC. Its protein product is CANRRDSYEQYF.

A remark on this clonotype: A much larger clone is a single base away; this may be a read error. The genes are TRBV7-8 and TRBJ2-5; 7 bases align to TRBD1. Germline V gene lookup returns CDR1 SGHVS and CDR2 FQNEAQ. This CDR3 contains 14 residues. This CDR3 is CATSPGQQGETQYF. CDR3 sequence (DNA): TGTGCCACCAGCCCGGGACAGCAGGGGGAGACCCAGTACTTC.

The J gene is TRBJ2-7, the V gene TRBV4-2; D perhaps matches TRBD1 (5 bases). Germline loops: CDR1 LGHNA, CDR2 YNFKEQ. The CDR3 covers 13 residues. V gave up 7 bases and J gave up 6 bases, with 16 bases separating them. CDR3 bases: TGTGCCAGCATTATCAGGGCTGAGGCCGAGCAGTACTTC. It specifies CASIIRAEAEQYF.

This clonotype was seen many times. The chain combines TRBV6-1 with TRBJ2-6, with D perhaps TRBD1 (5 bases). Trimming pared 5 bases from V and 0 bases from J, leaving 8 bases between. Germline CDR1 is MNHNS and CDR2 is SASEGT. The CDR3 sequence is 15 residues long. In DNA, the CDR3 is TGTGCCAGCAGTCCCAGGGCCTCTGGGGCCAACGTCCTGACTTTC. Translation gives CASSPRASGANVLTF.

Details on this clonotype: Possible read error: a much larger clone is one base away. V is TRBV4-3 and J is TRBJ2-3, with D possibly being TRBD1 or TRBD2 (6 bases each). The length of the CDR3 is 18 residues. Germline-derived CDR1 and CDR2 are LGHNA and YSLEER. The CDR3 DNA follows: TGCGCCAGAAGCCAACATCCGTTGGGGGGCACGGACACAGATACGCAGTATTTT. Amino acids: CARSQHPLGGTDTDTQYF.

This clonotype was seen a single time. This chain links TRBV28 with TRBJ2-1; 7 bases are shared with TRBD2. J lost 10 bases, V lost 7 bases, and 10 bases had no gene match. The CDR3 contains 13 residues. CDR1 MDHEN and CDR2 SYDVKM come from the germline V gene. CDR3 residues: CASTGGRSGEQFF. CDR3 sequence (DNA): TGTGCCAGCACCGGGGGGAGGTCCGGGGAGCAGTTCTTC.

The rearrangement links TRBV5-5 to TRBJ2-2; perhaps TRBD1 as D (7 bases). V was trimmed by 6 bases and J by 3 bases, leaving 18 bases between them. The germline CDR1 and CDR2 sequences are SGHKS and YYEKEE (reference sequence). The CDR3 extends over 16 amino acids. The CDR3 DNA reads TGTGCCAGCAACGGTGGTATCAGGGGGGACACCGGGGAGCTGTTTTTT. Protein sequence: CASNGGIRGDTGELFF.

On this clonotype itself: A much more abundant neighbour one base away suggests this may be a read error. The chain has TRBV29-1 and TRBJ1-2; TRBD1 matches 7 bases. This CDR3 is 14 amino acids long. CDR1 SQVTM and CDR2 ANQGSEA come from the germline V gene. V was pared by 6 bases and J by 7 bases, with 14 bases of the junction left unmatched. CDR3 nucleotides: TGCAGCGTAGGGGACAGCGCCACTCGGAGTGGCTACACCTTC. This encodes CSVGDSATRSGYTF.

About this clonotype itself: The junction departs from germline at one end; a sequencing error may be responsible. The genes are TRBV10-3 and TRBJ2-7; no clear D. CDR3 length equals 12 residues. Germline CDR1 reads ENHRY; CDR2 reads SYGVKD. In nucleotides, the CDR3 is TGTGTCATCCTTTCGGAATCCTACGAGCAGTACTTC. Translated, it gives CVILSESYEQYF.

In its sample, this clonotype was seen a few times. The chain joins TRBV28 to TRBJ2-1; tentative D call: TRBD1 (7 bases). Germline CDR1 reads MDHEN; CDR2 reads SYDVKM. V shed 3 bases and J shed 10 bases, with 16 bases lying between them. The CDR3 has 14 amino acids. This chain's CDR3 is CASSFQGEVGEQFF. The DNA of the CDR3 is TGTGCCAGCAGTTTCCAGGGGGAGGTTGGCGAGCAGTTCTTC. The full variable domain, in which reference TRBV28 and TRBJ2-1 provide the parts outside the CDR3, is DVKVTQSSRYLVKRTGEKVFLECVQDMDHENMFWYRQDPGLGLRLIYFSYDVKMKEKGDIPEGYSVSREKKERFSLILESASTNQTSMYLCASSFQGEVGEQFFGPGTRLTVL.

This clonotype was recorded many times. The chain employs TRBV6-1 and TRBJ2-3; D may be TRBD2 (5 bases). The CDR3 covers 15 residues. The V gene lost 0 bases and the J gene lost 4 bases, with 11 bases spanning the gap. The germline V gene encodes CDR1 MNHNS and CDR2 SASEGT. The DNA of the CDR3 is TGTGCCAGCAGTGAAGCGAAGGGAGTATCAGATACGCAGTATTTT. Its translation: CASSEAKGVSDTQYF.

Remarks on this clonotype: A much larger clone differs by one base, so this may be a read error. This chain connects TRBV4-3 to TRBJ2-7; 7 bases match TRBD2. The CDR3 length is 15 residues. Germline V lookup: CDR1 LGHNA, CDR2 YSLEER. CDR3 region: CVSSQLESGGYEQYF. CDR3 bases: TGCGTCAGCAGCCAACTCGAGTCGGGGGGCTACGAGCAGTACTTC.

This clonotype was counted a few times. The chain uses TRBV4-1 and TRBJ1-2; D is uncertain. CDR3 size: 15 residues. Trimming cost V 0 bases and J 1 base, with 9 bases left between them. Germline CDR1 reads MGHRA; CDR2 reads YSYEKL. CDR3 bases: TGCGCCAGCAGCCAAGAACGCGGGATTAACTATGGCTACACCTTC. Translated: CASSQERGINYGYTF.

This clonotype was detected only once. The chain employs TRBV4-1 and TRBJ2-1; possible D gene TRBD2, 6 bases. V gave up 5 bases and J gave up 1 base, with 18 bases separating them. Germline V gene sequence: CDR1 MGHRA, CDR2 YSYEKL. The CDR3 runs to 17 residues. DNA of the CDR3: TGCGCCAGCAGCGAAGGGGTTTTGGCGGGATCCTACAATGAGCAGTTCTTC. Encoded protein: CASSEGVLAGSYNEQFF.

Points on this clonotype: A clone one base away is much larger, so this may be a read error. This chain connects TRBV6-1 to TRBJ1-5, with D perhaps TRBD1 (6 bases). This CDR3 has 15 residues. In germline, CDR1 is MNHNS, CDR2 SASEGT. The CDR3 here is CATLMDSNSNQPQNF. The CDR3 bases are TGTGCCACCCTGATGGACAGTAATAGCAATCAGCCCCAGAATTTT.

Concerning this clonotype itself: Given the absence of the conserved phenylalanine or tryptophan at the CDR3 end, a read error is likely. It is unclear where the CDR3 begins or ends on the DNA, so no DNA is shown, and the CDR3 is as TCRdb lists it. The chain is built from TRBV11-3 and TRBJ2-1. The germline CDR1 and CDR2 sequences are SGHNT and YENEEA. The CDR3 length equals 16 residues, ends included. CDR3 region: CASSLISTAATNERFC.

Turning to this clonotype: Given a much more abundant clone one base away, this may be a read error. The genes are TRBV6-5 and TRBJ1-5, with TRBD1 matching 7 bases. V dropped 7 bases and J dropped 3; count of bases not matched to a gene: 9. Germline V CDR1 and CDR2: MNHEY, SVGAGI. The CDR3 has 15 residues. CDR3 DNA: TGTGCCAGCAATCTCTCAGGGACAGACAATCAGCCCCAGCATTTT. Encoded protein: CASNLSGTDNQPQHF.

Regarding this clonotype: With a much larger clone just one base away, this may be a read error. The V and J genes are TRBV10-3 and TRBJ1-1; D uncertain. The CDR3 extends over 14 amino acids. The V gene's germline CDR1 is ENHRY and CDR2 SYGVKD. The CDR3 DNA sequence: TGTGCCATCAGTGAGGGCAGGCCGAACATTGAAGCTTTCTTT. Its protein product is CAISEGRPNIEAFF.

About this clonotype: A much larger clone sits a single nucleotide away, making a read error possible. The V gene is TRBV29-1, the J gene TRBJ1-1; 9 bases are shared with TRBD1. This CDR3 region has 12 residues. The germline CDR1 and CDR2 sequences are SQVTM and ANQGSEA. CDR3 sequence reads: CGVGPGQGKAFF. In nucleotides, the CDR3 is TGCGGCGTTGGCCCCGGACAGGGGAAAGCTTTCTTT.

This clonotype has ten or more counts. The V call is TRBV12-3 or TRBV12-4, the J call TRBJ1-6; D is perhaps TRBD1 (6 bases). This CDR3 contains 14 residues. Trimming cost V 2 bases and J 6 bases, with 8 bases left between them. DNA for the CDR3: TGTGCCAGCAGTTTACGGGGGCTTAATTCACCCCTCCACTTT. It is translated as CASSLRGLNSPLHF.